A single sample gave rise to the 12 T cell receptor beta chains below, sequenced in a study of blood T cell repertoires in COVID-19. Assay used: immunoSEQ multiplex PCR; TCRdb lists only in-frame clones, some missing. The data show a few hundred thousand clones, with about 86% seen just once and under 6.5% held by the top ten. What was sequenced was peripheral blood. The source of these receptors is a man aged 55 to 70 with acute or convalescent COVID-19.

V gene TRBV9 combines with J gene TRBJ2-3; D may be TRBD1 (5 bases). Looked up from germline, CDR1 is SGDLS and CDR2 is YYNGEE. V lost 4 bases and J lost 5, with 17 bases in between. The CDR3 has 15 residues. The CDR3 protein is CASSSQAGFGDTQYF. The CDR3 DNA is TGTGCCAGCAGCTCACAGGCAGGGTTTGGAGATACGCAGTATTTT.

The V gene is TRBV11-2, the J gene TRBJ1-3; TRBD1 aligns across 8 bases. Germline CDR1 reads SGHAT; CDR2 reads FQNNGV. The CDR3 runs to 18 residues. V lost 5 bases and J lost 5; bases outside the gene matches: 17. CDR3 sequence: CASSPPGGRGQFRNTIYF. CDR3 bases: TGTGCCAGCAGCCCCCCCGGGGGCAGGGGGCAATTTAGAAACACCATATATTTT.

This clone was found once. The V and J genes are TRBV28 and TRBJ1-5, with D possibly being TRBD1 (6 bases). The germline V gene encodes CDR1 MDHEN and CDR2 SYDVKM. The ends were cut back, 6 bases at V and 1 base at J, with 13 bases in the middle. This CDR3 is built from 15 residues. The CDR3 spells CASRGGGRSNQPQHF. CDR3 nucleotides: TGTGCCAGCAGGGGAGGGGGGAGAAGCAATCAGCCCCAGCATTTT.

V gene TRBV27 combines with J gene TRBJ1-5, with D perhaps TRBD1 (6 bases). CDR3 length equals 15 residues. Per the germline V gene, CDR1 is MNHEY and CDR2 is SMNVEV (reference sequence). The germline V and J ends were trimmed by 2 bases and 4 bases, with 12 bases remaining between them. In DNA, the CDR3 is TGTGCCAGCAGTTTACAGGGGACAATAAATCAGCCCCAGCATTTT. Encoded protein: CASSLQGTINQPQHF.

This sequence joins TRBV27 and TRBJ2-6; 7 bases align to TRBD1. The CDR3 sequence is 18 residues long. Germline trimming cut 2 bases from V and 0 bases from J; bases unmatched to any gene: 7. The germline V gene encodes CDR1 MNHEY and CDR2 SMNVEV (reference sequence). As DNA, the CDR3 is TGTGCCAGCAGTTTACGGGGACAGCACTTCTCTGGGGCCAACGTCCTGACTTTC. Protein sequence: CASSLRGQHFSGANVLTF. Filled out from reference TRBV27 and TRBJ2-6, the complete variable domain reads EAQVTQNPRYLITVTGKKLTVTCSQNMNHEYMSWYRQDPGLGLRQIYYSMNVEVTDKGDVPEGYKVSRKEKRNFPLILESPSPNQTSLYFCASSLRGQHFSGANVLTFGAGSRLTVL.

This chain uses TRBV4-3 with TRBJ1-2; tentative D call: TRBD1 (5 bases). The CDR3 has 16 residues. V was pared by 4 bases and J by 4 bases, with 19 bases between. In germline, CDR1 is LGHNA, CDR2 YSLEER. The CDR3 region is CASSLSGHGPFYGYTF. CDR3 coding DNA: TGCGCCAGCAGCCTGAGTGGACATGGACCCTTCTATGGCTACACCTTC.

The rearrangement joins TRBV29-1 to TRBJ2-1, with 8 positions matching TRBD2. After removal of 2 bases from V and 4 bases from J, the junction contained 19 bases not matched to a gene. Germline V CDR1 and CDR2: SQVTM, ANQGSEA. The CDR3 sequence is 19 residues long. The CDR3 DNA is TGCAGCGTTGAACGGGGGACGAGCGGGAGCCCCGTTTTATACAATGAGCAGTTCTTC. Encoded protein: CSVERGTSGSPVLYNEQFF.

The V gene is TRBV18, the J gene TRBJ1-6; tentative D call: TRBD1 (5 bases). CDR1 is KGHSH, CDR2 LQKENI, per germline. The CDR3 totals 16 residues. V dropped 0 bases and J dropped 6 bases, with 12 bases sitting between them. CDR3 sequence: CASSPPGRGSNSPLHF. In DNA form, the CDR3 reads TGTGCCAGCTCACCACCGGGTAGGGGTAGTAATTCACCCCTCCACTTT.

About this clone itself: The same CDR3 can be traced to other DNA sequences in this sample. J is TRBJ2-7 and V is TRBV14, with a weak D call TRBD1 (6 bases). Trimming took off 4 bases at V and 4 bases at J, with 8 bases between the two ends. The CDR3 covers 12 residues. The germline CDR1 and CDR2 sequences are SGHDN and FVKESK. CDR3 protein: CASSRTGYEQYF. Here the CDR3 DNA reads TGTGCCAGCAGCCGAACAGGGTACGAGCAGTACTTC.

This rearrangement joins TRBV21-1 to TRBJ1-2; the DNA was not used to check the table's D call, TRBD1. TRBV21-1 is a documented pseudogene. The CDR3 has 17 amino acids. CDR3 in amino acids: CASSPRDTGDRSYGYTF. Written as DNA, the CDR3 is TGTGCCAGCAGCCCACGGGACACCGGCGACCGGAGTTATGGCTACACCTTC.

The chain has TRBV5-8 and TRBJ1-2; 8 bases are shared with TRBD1. CDR3 length: 15 amino acids. The trim removed 6 bases at V and 2 bases at J, leaving 9 bases unmatched. Germline V CDR1 and CDR2: SGHTS, YDEGEE. CDR3 sequence reads: CASTQFYRGNYGYTF. The CDR3, as DNA: TGTGCCAGCACCCAATTTTACAGGGGGAACTATGGCTACACCTTC.

This clone was recorded many times. The chain recombines TRBV7-9 with TRBJ2-1; TRBD2 aligns across 10 bases. The ends lost 4 bases at V and 4 bases at J; junction bases unmatched: 4. This CDR3 contains 15 residues. Germline V gene data show CDR1 as SEHNR and CDR2 as FQNEAQ (reference sequence). The CDR3 spells CASSSSGRGYNEQFF. The CDR3 nucleotides read TGTGCCAGCAGCTCCAGCGGGAGGGGATACAATGAGCAGTTCTTC. Complete variable domain (other parts from reference TRBV7-9 and TRBJ2-1): DTGVSQNPRHKITKRGQNVTFRCDPISEHNRLYWYRQTLGQGPEFLTYFQNEAQLEKSRLLSDRFSAERPKGSFSTLEIQRTEQGDSAMYLCASSSSGRGYNEQFFGPGTRLTVL.